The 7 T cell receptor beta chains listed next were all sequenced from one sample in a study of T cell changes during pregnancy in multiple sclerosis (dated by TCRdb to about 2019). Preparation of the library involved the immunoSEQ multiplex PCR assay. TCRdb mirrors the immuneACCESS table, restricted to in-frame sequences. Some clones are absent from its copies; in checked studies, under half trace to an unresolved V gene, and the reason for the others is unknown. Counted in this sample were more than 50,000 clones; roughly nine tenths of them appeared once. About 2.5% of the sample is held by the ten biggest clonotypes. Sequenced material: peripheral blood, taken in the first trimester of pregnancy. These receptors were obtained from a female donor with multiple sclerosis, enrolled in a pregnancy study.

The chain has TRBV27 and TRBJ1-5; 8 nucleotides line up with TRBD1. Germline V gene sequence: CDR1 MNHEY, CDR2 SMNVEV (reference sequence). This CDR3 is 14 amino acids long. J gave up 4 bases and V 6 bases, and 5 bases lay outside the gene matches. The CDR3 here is CASSPGQENQPQHF. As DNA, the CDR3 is TGTGCCAGCAGCCCGGGACAGGAGAATCAGCCCCAGCATTTT.

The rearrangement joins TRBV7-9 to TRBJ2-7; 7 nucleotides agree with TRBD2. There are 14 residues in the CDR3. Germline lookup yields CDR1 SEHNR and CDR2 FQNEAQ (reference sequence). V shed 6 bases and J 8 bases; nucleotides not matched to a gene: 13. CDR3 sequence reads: CASSFGLENRQQYF. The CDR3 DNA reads TGTGCCAGCAGTTTTGGACTAGAGAATCGGCAGCAGTACTTC.

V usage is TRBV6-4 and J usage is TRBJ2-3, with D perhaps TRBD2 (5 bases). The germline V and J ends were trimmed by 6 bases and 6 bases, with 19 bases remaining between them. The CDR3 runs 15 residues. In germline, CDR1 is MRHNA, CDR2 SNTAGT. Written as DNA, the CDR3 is TGTGCCAGCAGCCGGACCGGGTCGGAGGCGGATACGCAGTATTTT. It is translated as CASSRTGSEADTQYF.

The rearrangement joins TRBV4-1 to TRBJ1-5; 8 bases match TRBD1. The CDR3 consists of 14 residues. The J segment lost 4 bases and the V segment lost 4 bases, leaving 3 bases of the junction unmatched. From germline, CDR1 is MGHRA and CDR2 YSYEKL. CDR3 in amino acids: CASSPGQGNQPQHF. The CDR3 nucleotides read TGCGCCAGCAGCCCTGGACAGGGAAATCAGCCCCAGCATTTT.

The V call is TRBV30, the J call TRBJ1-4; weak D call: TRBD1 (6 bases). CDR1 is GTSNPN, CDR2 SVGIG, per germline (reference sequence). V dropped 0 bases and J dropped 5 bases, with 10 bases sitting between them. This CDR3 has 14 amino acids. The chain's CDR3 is CAWSVGQKNEKLFF. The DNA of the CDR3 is TGTGCCTGGAGTGTGGGACAAAAAAATGAAAAACTGTTTTTT.

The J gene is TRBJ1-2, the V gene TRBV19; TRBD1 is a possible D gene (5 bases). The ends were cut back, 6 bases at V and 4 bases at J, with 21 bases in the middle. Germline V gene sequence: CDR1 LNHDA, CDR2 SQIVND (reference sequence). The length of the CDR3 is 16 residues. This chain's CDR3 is CASSLLQGVSGYGYTF. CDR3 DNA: TGTGCCAGTAGCCTCCTGCAAGGGGTTAGCGGCTATGGCTACACCTTC. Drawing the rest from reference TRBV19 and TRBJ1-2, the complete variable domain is DGGITQSPKYLFRKEGQNVTLSCEQNLNHDAMYWYRQDPGQGLRLIYYSQIVNDFQKGDIAEGYSVSREKKESFPLTVTSAQKNPTAFYLCASSLLQGVSGYGYTFGSGTRLTVV.

The CDR3 region has the DNA TGTGCCAGCAGCGTAGCTTCGAGTGATTGGCGGGCTTTCTTT. It is translated as CASSVASSDWRAFF. This chain links TRBV9 with TRBJ1-1; D not resolved. The V and J ends lost 0 bases and 11 bases respectively, with 17 bases between them. This CDR3 has 14 residues. Germline CDR1 SGDLS, CDR2 YYNGEE.